Listed here are 7 T cell receptor beta chains from one sample, sequenced in a study of identical twins. Using its own MiXCR run on the 5' RACE reads, TCRdb lists one record per CDR3 protein. The sample contains about 340,000 distinct CDR3 sequences, around an eighth of which appear only once. The sample was also reused in another study, on yellow fever vaccine responses in identical twins.

Sequenced: CD8+ T cells sorted from blood. The receptors shown here come from a woman in her late teens or twenties in good health.

This clonotype has a handful of counts. The J gene is TRBJ2-1, the V gene TRBV11-3; 13 bases are shared with TRBD2. The CDR3 sequence is 17 residues long. Per the germline V gene, CDR1 is SGHNT and CDR2 is YENEEA. Unmatched junction bases numbered 8, after V lost 5 bases and J lost 4 bases. CDR3 coding DNA: TGTGCCAGCAGCCCGCCCGGGACTAGCGGGATGTACAATGAGCAGTTCTTC. It encodes CASSPPGTSGMYNEQFF.

This clonotype has only a few counts. The chain uses TRBV28 and TRBJ2-7; 8 bases map to TRBD2. This CDR3 is 14 amino acids long. The germline gives CDR1 MDHEN, CDR2 SYDVKM. The J segment lost 1 base and the V segment lost 3 bases, leaving 2 bases of the junction unmatched. In DNA, the CDR3 is TGTGCCAGCAGTTTCGGGGGGGCATCCTACGAGCAGTACGTC. Translated: CASSFGGASYEQYV.

This clonotype was observed a handful of times. J is TRBJ1-2 and V is TRBV20-1; maybe TRBD1 (5 bases). CDR3 length: 14 amino acids. Germline V gene data show CDR1 as DFQATT and CDR2 as SNEGSKA (reference sequence). Trimming took 6 bases from V and 5 from J, leaving 19 bases between them. CDR3 region: CSASEETGLYGYTF. CDR3 DNA sequence: TGCAGTGCCAGTGAGGAAACAGGATTGTATGGCTACACCTTC.

CDR3 loop: CASSLRTSGRNTGELFF. The CDR3, as DNA: TGTGCCAGCAGCTTACGGACTAGCGGGCGGAACACCGGGGAGCTGTTTTTT. The rearrangement links TRBV7-2 to TRBJ2-2; 11 nucleotides line up with TRBD2. V lost 2 bases to trimming and J lost 1 base; unmatched junction nucleotides: 3. CDR1 and CDR2 from the germline V gene are SGHTA and FQGNSA. The CDR3 has 17 amino acids.

This chain joins TRBV28 and TRBJ2-5, with 7 positions matching TRBD1. This CDR3 region has 14 residues. Germline CDR1 MDHEN, CDR2 SYDVKM. The J segment lost 4 bases and the V segment lost 7 bases, leaving 9 bases of the junction unmatched. Written as DNA, the CDR3 is TGTGCCAGCACCGACAGGGCCCCCCGAGAGACCCAGTACTTC. Translation gives CASTDRAPRETQYF.

V and J are TRBV12-3 or TRBV12-4 and TRBJ1-5; 8 bases map to TRBD1. The CDR3 has 15 residues. Trimming cost V 5 bases and J 5 bases; bases outside gene matches: 8. This CDR3 is CASSGTGGRDQPQHF. The CDR3, as DNA: TGTGCCAGCAGTGGCACAGGGGGTAGGGATCAGCCCCAGCATTTT.

This clonotype was picked up a small number of times. The chain has TRBV11-2 and TRBJ1-1, with D possibly being TRBD1 (5 bases). Germline V CDR1 and CDR2: SGHAT, FQNNGV. V was trimmed by 8 bases and J by 0 bases, leaving 13 bases between them. The CDR3 covers 14 residues. The CDR3 loop reads CASHHLGVNTEAFF. CDR3 in DNA: TGTGCCAGCCACCACCTGGGGGTGAACACTGAAGCTTTCTTT.